The rows below give T cell receptor beta chains drawn from one sample of a study of human T cells and chemical hapten exposure. TCRdb called the RACE reads again in MiXCR, with one record for every CDR3 protein. The sample consists of fewer than 85,000 distinct CDR3 sequences, about 8.6% of them appearing once. The material sequenced was whole blood. Receptors originate from a female donor in good health. Some clones in this sample may be carry-over from other donors' samples. Both conserved end residues are part of each CDR3. Fields, in order: D gene, J gene, clone size, V gene, CDR3 protein, CDR3 DNA. The D gene is left open where the match is weak. Clone size is not always given. Where it is, it says once, few, many or a class for expanded clones.

d_call: NA; j_call: TRBJ2-2; clone_size: few; v_call: TRBV7-8; cdr3_aa: CASSLRPGVGGTGELFF; cdr3_nt: TGTGCCAGCAGCTTAAGGCCAGGAGTCGGTGGCACCGGGGAGCTGTTTTTT
d_call: NA; j_call: TRBJ1-6; clone_size: many; v_call: TRBV2; cdr3_aa: CASSEQVDSPLHF; cdr3_nt: TGTGCCAGCAGTGAACAGGTGGATTCACCCCTCCACTTT
d_call: NA; j_call: TRBJ2-3; clone_size: few; v_call: TRBV28; cdr3_aa: CASTSYQTDTQYF; cdr3_nt: TGTGCCAGCACCAGCTATCAAACAGATACGCAGTATTTT
d_call: NA; j_call: TRBJ1-4; clone_size: many; v_call: TRBV11-2; cdr3_aa: CASSLDVNEKLFF; cdr3_nt: TGTGCCAGCAGCTTGGATGTTAATGAAAAACTGTTTTTT
d_call: NA; j_call: TRBJ2-6; clone_size: many; v_call: TRBV5-6; cdr3_aa: CASSLDGTSSGANVLTF; cdr3_nt: TGTGCCAGCAGCTTGGACGGGACGAGCTCTGGGGCCAACGTCCTGACTTTC
d_call: NA; j_call: TRBJ2-7; clone_size: NA; v_call: TRBV27; cdr3_aa: CASSPDTRSYEQYF; cdr3_nt: TGTGCCAGCAGCCCGGACACCCGGAGCTACGAGCAGTACTTC
d_call: TRBD1; j_call: TRBJ1-2; clone_size: few; v_call: TRBV30; cdr3_aa: CASTDRNYGYTF; cdr3_nt: TGTGCCTCAACGGACAGGAACTATGGCTACACCTTC
d_call: TRBD2; j_call: TRBJ2-5; clone_size: many; v_call: TRBV6-6; cdr3_aa: CASSYTSASETQYF; cdr3_nt: TGTGCCAGCAGTTATACTAGCGCTTCGGAGACCCAGTACTTC
d_call: TRBD1; j_call: TRBJ1-6; clone_size: few; v_call: TRBV29-1; cdr3_aa: CSERQGSPLHF; cdr3_nt: TGCAGCGAGAGACAGGGCTCACCCCTCCACTTT
d_call: NA; j_call: TRBJ2-3; clone_size: NA; v_call: TRBV7-2; cdr3_aa: CASSLQGIRQYF; cdr3_nt: TGTGCCAGCAGCTTACAGGGTATACGGCAGTATTTT
d_call: TRBD2; j_call: TRBJ2-3; clone_size: many; v_call: TRBV7-2; cdr3_aa: CASSPLAGTTDTQYF; cdr3_nt: TGTGCCAGCAGCCCACTAGCGGGGACCACAGATACGCAGTATTTT
d_call: TRBD2; j_call: TRBJ2-1; clone_size: NA; v_call: TRBV15; cdr3_aa: CATSREAGAYNEQFF; cdr3_nt: TGTGCCACCAGCAGAGAGGCGGGGGCCTACAATGAGCAGTTCTTC
d_call: NA; j_call: TRBJ2-7; clone_size: NA; v_call: TRBV2; cdr3_aa: CASRVSYEQYF; cdr3_nt: TGTGCCAGCAGGGTATCCTACGAGCAGTACTTC
d_call: NA; j_call: TRBJ1-1; clone_size: many; v_call: TRBV20-1; cdr3_aa: CSAAARPTEAFF; cdr3_nt: TGCAGTGCCGCGGCCAGGCCCACTGAAGCTTTCTTT
d_call: TRBD1; j_call: TRBJ2-7; clone_size: few; v_call: TRBV20-1; cdr3_aa: CSARADRDLREQYF; cdr3_nt: TGCAGTGCTAGAGCAGACAGGGACCTTCGCGAGCAGTACTTC
d_call: NA; j_call: TRBJ1-1; clone_size: NA; v_call: TRBV7-8; cdr3_aa: CASSLAYQVGTEAFF; cdr3_nt: TGTGCCAGCAGCTTAGCGTATCAGGTTGGCACTGAAGCTTTCTTT
d_call: TRBD2; j_call: TRBJ2-7; clone_size: few; v_call: TRBV7-9; cdr3_aa: CASSLRASGGPGLSYEQYF; cdr3_nt: TGTGCCAGCAGCTTAAGGGCTAGCGGGGGGCCCGGCCTTTCTTACGAGCAGTACTTC
d_call: TRBD2; j_call: TRBJ2-7; clone_size: NA; v_call: TRBV5-6; cdr3_aa: CASSSLTSGGYEQYF; cdr3_nt: TGTGCCAGCAGCTCCTTGACTAGCGGGGGATACGAGCAGTACTTC
d_call: TRBD1; j_call: TRBJ1-1; clone_size: NA; v_call: TRBV12-5; cdr3_aa: CASGLVPGQGGEAFF; cdr3_nt: TGTGCTAGTGGTTTGGTACCGGGACAGGGGGGCGAAGCTTTCTTT
d_call: NA; j_call: TRBJ2-3; clone_size: few; v_call: TRBV10-3; cdr3_aa: CAISDGSTDTQYF; cdr3_nt: TGTGCCATCAGTGACGGAAGCACAGATACGCAGTATTTT
d_call: NA; j_call: TRBJ2-7; clone_size: many; v_call: TRBV2; cdr3_aa: CASSDSLTYEQYF; cdr3_nt: TGTGCCAGCAGTGATAGTCTGACCTACGAGCAGTACTTC
d_call: NA; j_call: TRBJ2-3; clone_size: few; v_call: TRBV2; cdr3_aa: CASSGDGDTQYF; cdr3_nt: TGTGCCAGCAGTGGGGACGGAGATACGCAGTATTTT
d_call: NA; j_call: TRBJ2-7; clone_size: NA; v_call: TRBV4-2; cdr3_aa: CASSQDLGGREQYF; cdr3_nt: TGTGCCAGCAGCCAAGATCTGGGGGGTCGAGAGCAGTACTTC
d_call: NA; j_call: TRBJ2-3; clone_size: many; v_call: TRBV4-1; cdr3_aa: CASSQVGVGTDTQYF; cdr3_nt: TGCGCCAGCAGCCAAGTCGGGGTCGGCACAGATACGCAGTATTTT
d_call: TRBD2; j_call: TRBJ2-3; clone_size: NA; v_call: TRBV20-1; cdr3_aa: CSASLAGGSTDTQYF; cdr3_nt: TGCAGTGCTAGTCTGGCGGGGGGGAGCACAGATACGCAGTATTTT
d_call: TRBD1; j_call: TRBJ1-4; clone_size: few; v_call: TRBV7-8; cdr3_aa: CASSSAGTGGEKLFF; cdr3_nt: TGTGCCAGCAGCTCAGCCGGGACAGGGGGTGAAAAACTGTTTTTT
d_call: TRBD1; j_call: TRBJ1-2; clone_size: NA; v_call: TRBV2; cdr3_aa: CASSDPFTRDRERLNRF; cdr3_nt: TGTGCCAGCAGTGATCCTTTCACCCGGGACAGGGAAAGGCTCAATCGCTTC
d_call: TRBD1; j_call: TRBJ1-1; clone_size: many; v_call: TRBV19; cdr3_aa: CASNKGATTYTEAFF; cdr3_nt: TGTGCCAGTAATAAGGGGGCGACGACTTACACTGAAGCTTTCTTT
d_call: TRBD2; j_call: TRBJ2-3; clone_size: NA; v_call: TRBV20-1; cdr3_aa: CSATNLAGGTDTQYF; cdr3_nt: TGCAGTGCTACCAATCTAGCGGGGGGAACAGATACGCAGTATTTT
d_call: NA; j_call: TRBJ1-5; clone_size: many; v_call: TRBV20-1; cdr3_aa: CSARSGGLGQPQHF; cdr3_nt: TGCAGTGCTAGATCTGGGGGGTTAGGTCAGCCCCAGCATTTT
d_call: NA; j_call: TRBJ2-3; clone_size: many; v_call: TRBV6-2/TRBV6-3; cdr3_aa: CASSEGGDTDTQYF; cdr3_nt: TGTGCCAGCAGTGAGGGAGGCGACACAGATACGCAGTATTTT
d_call: TRBD1; j_call: TRBJ2-7; clone_size: few; v_call: TRBV5-4; cdr3_aa: CASSLGDRGAYEQYF; cdr3_nt: TGTGCCAGCAGCTTAGGAGACAGGGGTGCCTACGAGCAGTACTTC
d_call: NA; j_call: TRBJ1-1; clone_size: NA; v_call: TRBV7-8; cdr3_aa: CASSPHRTAEMNTEAFF; cdr3_nt: TGTGCCAGCAGCCCACACAGAACAGCAGAGATGAACACTGAAGCTTTCTTT
d_call: NA; j_call: TRBJ1-2; clone_size: many; v_call: TRBV6-5; cdr3_aa: CASSRGGGYGYTF; cdr3_nt: TGTGCCAGCAGCCGCGGGGGCGGTTATGGCTACACCTTC
d_call: TRBD1; j_call: TRBJ2-3; clone_size: NA; v_call: TRBV9; cdr3_aa: CASSPRQGPQFGTDTQYF; cdr3_nt: TGTGCCAGCAGCCCCAGACAGGGGCCCCAGTTCGGCACAGATACGCAGTATTTT
d_call: NA; j_call: TRBJ2-7; clone_size: many; v_call: TRBV20-1; cdr3_aa: CSAAGRDYYEQYF; cdr3_nt: TGCAGTGCGGCGGGGAGAGACTACTACGAGCAGTACTTC
d_call: NA; j_call: TRBJ1-1; clone_size: many; v_call: TRBV12-3/TRBV12-4; cdr3_aa: CASSYRESSTEAFF; cdr3_nt: TGTGCCAGCAGTTACAGGGAGTCGAGCACTGAAGCTTTCTTT
d_call: NA; j_call: TRBJ1-1; clone_size: few; v_call: TRBV7-9; cdr3_aa: CASSPSREAFF; cdr3_nt: TGTGCCAGCAGCCCTAGCCGTGAAGCTTTCTTT
d_call: TRBD2; j_call: TRBJ2-1; clone_size: many; v_call: TRBV6-6; cdr3_aa: CASSTTPGLKNEQFF; cdr3_nt: TGTGCCAGCAGTACCACCCCGGGACTAAAGAATGAGCAGTTCTTC
d_call: TRBD2; j_call: TRBJ2-3; clone_size: many; v_call: TRBV20-1; cdr3_aa: CSAPTRGLAVTDTQYF; cdr3_nt: TGCAGTGCCCCCACGAGGGGACTAGCGGTCACAGATACGCAGTATTTT
d_call: NA; j_call: TRBJ1-5; clone_size: many; v_call: TRBV27; cdr3_aa: CASRERNQPQHF; cdr3_nt: TGTGCCAGCAGAGAGCGCAATCAGCCCCAGCATTTT
d_call: TRBD1; j_call: TRBJ1-6; clone_size: many; v_call: TRBV20-1; cdr3_aa: CSATGTGDFGISPLHF; cdr3_nt: TGCAGTGCTACAGGGACAGGGGATTTCGGGATTTCACCCCTCCACTTT
d_call: TRBD1; j_call: TRBJ1-4; clone_size: few; v_call: TRBV5-1; cdr3_aa: CASSSRDRVGTTNEKLFF; cdr3_nt: TGCGCCAGCAGCTCCCGGGACAGGGTTGGGACAACTAATGAAAAACTGTTTTTT
d_call: NA; j_call: TRBJ1-1; clone_size: many; v_call: TRBV3-1; cdr3_aa: CASSLRSYTEAFF; cdr3_nt: TGTGCCAGCAGCCTGCGGTCGTACACTGAAGCTTTCTTT
d_call: NA; j_call: TRBJ1-1; clone_size: many; v_call: TRBV11-1; cdr3_aa: CASSFDRSNTEAFF; cdr3_nt: TGTGCCAGCAGCTTTGACCGTTCGAACACTGAAGCTTTCTTT
d_call: NA; j_call: TRBJ1-1; clone_size: many; v_call: TRBV18; cdr3_aa: CASSPPGLFPPKDTEAFF; cdr3_nt: TGTGCCAGCTCACCACCGGGTTTGTTCCCCCCAAAGGACACTGAAGCTTTCTTT
d_call: NA; j_call: TRBJ1-5; clone_size: NA; v_call: TRBV4-1; cdr3_aa: CASSLQRGNQPQHF; cdr3_nt: TGCGCCAGCAGCCTCCAGAGGGGCAATCAGCCCCAGCATTTT
d_call: NA; j_call: TRBJ1-2; clone_size: NA; v_call: TRBV4-1; cdr3_aa: CASSQAQGVAGYTF; cdr3_nt: TGCGCCAGCAGCCAAGCGCAGGGTGTCGCTGGCTACACCTTC
d_call: NA; j_call: TRBJ1-1; clone_size: NA; v_call: TRBV5-1; cdr3_aa: CASSPTSGEETEAFF; cdr3_nt: TGCGCCAGCAGCCCAACATCAGGGGAGGAGACTGAAGCTTTCTTT
d_call: NA; j_call: TRBJ1-5; clone_size: few; v_call: TRBV10-3; cdr3_aa: CAISEGEGYGNQPQHF; cdr3_nt: TGTGCCATCAGTGAGGGGGAGGGTTACGGGAATCAGCCCCAGCATTTT
d_call: TRBD1; j_call: TRBJ1-2; clone_size: few; v_call: TRBV12-3/TRBV12-4; cdr3_aa: CASSLRIRGRSNYGYTF; cdr3_nt: TGTGCCAGCAGTTTACGGATCAGGGGGCGCTCTAACTATGGCTACACCTTC
d_call: TRBD1; j_call: TRBJ1-4; clone_size: many; v_call: TRBV5-1; cdr3_aa: CASSLAGQGPNEKLFF; cdr3_nt: TGCGCCAGCAGCTTGGCAGGACAGGGTCCTAATGAAAAACTGTTTTTT
d_call: NA; j_call: TRBJ2-6; clone_size: many; v_call: TRBV4-1; cdr3_aa: CASSQVSGANVLTF; cdr3_nt: TGCGCCAGCAGCCAAGTTTCTGGGGCCAACGTCCTGACTTTC
d_call: TRBD2; j_call: TRBJ2-3; clone_size: NA; v_call: TRBV2; cdr3_aa: CASDTRGGVTDTQYF; cdr3_nt: TGTGCCAGTGATACCCGGGGGGGCGTAACAGATACGCAGTATTTT
d_call: NA; j_call: TRBJ2-1; clone_size: few; v_call: TRBV4-1; cdr3_aa: CASSQAGIPNWNEQFF; cdr3_nt: TGCGCCAGCAGCCAGGCCGGGATCCCGAATTGGAATGAGCAGTTCTTC
d_call: TRBD1; j_call: TRBJ2-7; clone_size: NA; v_call: TRBV2; cdr3_aa: CASSFGQGACFYEQYF; cdr3_nt: TGTGCCAGCAGTTTCGGCCAGGGGGCATGCTTCTACGAGCAGTACTTC
d_call: NA; j_call: TRBJ1-2; clone_size: many; v_call: TRBV20-1; cdr3_aa: CRATTGTAYGYTF; cdr3_nt: TGCAGAGCAACAACCGGGACGGCTTATGGCTACACCTTC
d_call: NA; j_call: TRBJ2-7; clone_size: NA; v_call: TRBV5-1; cdr3_aa: CASSLYSMSSYEQYF; cdr3_nt: TGCGCCAGCAGCTTGTATTCAATGAGCTCCTACGAGCAGTACTTC
d_call: NA; j_call: TRBJ2-7; clone_size: many; v_call: TRBV7-6; cdr3_aa: CASSSAAGYEQYF; cdr3_nt: TGTGCCAGCAGCTCCGCCGCGGGGTACGAGCAGTACTTC